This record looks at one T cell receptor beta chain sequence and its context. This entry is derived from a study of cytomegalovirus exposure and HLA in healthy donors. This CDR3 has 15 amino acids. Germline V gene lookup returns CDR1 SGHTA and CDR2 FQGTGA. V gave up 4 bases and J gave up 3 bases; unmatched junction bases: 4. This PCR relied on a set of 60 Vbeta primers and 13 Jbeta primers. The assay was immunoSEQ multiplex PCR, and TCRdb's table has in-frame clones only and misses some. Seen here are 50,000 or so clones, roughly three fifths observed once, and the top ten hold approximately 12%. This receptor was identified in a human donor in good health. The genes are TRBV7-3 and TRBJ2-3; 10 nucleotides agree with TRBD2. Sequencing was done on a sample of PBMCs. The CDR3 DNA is TGTGCCAGCAGCTCTGGGACTAGCGTGACAGATACGCAGTATTTT. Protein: CASSSGTSVTDTQYF. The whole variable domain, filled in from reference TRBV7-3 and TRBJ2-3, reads GAGVSQTPSNKVTEKGKYVELRCDPISGHTALYWYRQSLGQGPEFLIYFQGTGAADDSGLPNDRFFAVRPEGSVSTLKIQRTERGDSAVYLCASSSGTSVTDTQYFGPGTRLTVL.